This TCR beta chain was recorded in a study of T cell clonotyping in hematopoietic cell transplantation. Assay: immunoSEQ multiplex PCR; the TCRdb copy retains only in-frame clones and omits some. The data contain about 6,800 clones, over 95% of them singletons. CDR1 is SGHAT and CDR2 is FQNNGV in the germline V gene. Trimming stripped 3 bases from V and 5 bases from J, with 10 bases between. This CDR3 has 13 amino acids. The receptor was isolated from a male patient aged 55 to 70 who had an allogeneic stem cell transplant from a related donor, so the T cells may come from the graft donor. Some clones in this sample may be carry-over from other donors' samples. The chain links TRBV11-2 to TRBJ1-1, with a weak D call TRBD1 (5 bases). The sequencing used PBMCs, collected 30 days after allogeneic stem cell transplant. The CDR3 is CASSFAGGTEAFF. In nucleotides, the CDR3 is TGTGCCAGCAGCTTTGCGGGGGGGACTGAAGCTTTCTTT. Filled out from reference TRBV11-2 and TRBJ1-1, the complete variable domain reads EAGVAQSPRYKIIEKRQSVAFWCNPISGHATLYWYQQILGQGPKLLIQFQNNGVVDDSQLPKDRFSAERLKGVDSTLKIQPAKLEDSAVYLCASSFAGGTEAFFGQGTRLTVV.